This TCR beta chain comes out of a study of OX40 agonist ivuxolimab in advanced cancers. For the study at large: Ivuxolimab, an agonist antibody against OX40 (CD134), was given to patients.

Overall study results and limits: The study observed clonal expansion of CD4+ and CD8+ blood T cells by week 6 at 0.1 to 3.0 mg/kg.

A word on this clone: Its antigen is unidentified.

Germline trimming cut 2 bases from V and 5 bases from J; bases unmatched to any gene: 1. The germline V gene encodes CDR1 SGHRS and CDR2 YFSETQ. This CDR3 has 14 amino acids. Some clones are missing from TCRdb's copy, which holds only in-frame ones; the method was immunoSEQ multiplex PCR. Among 36,000 or so clones, around 85% were seen once, and the ten largest hold around 10%. This clonotype originated in an adult with an advanced solid tumor such as melanoma, head and neck, liver or kidney cancer. V usage is TRBV5-1 and J usage is TRBJ1-6; 7 bases align to TRBD1. The sequencing here drew on CD4+ or CD8+ T cells sorted from blood, taken in a trial of the OX40 agonist ivuxolimab. As DNA, the CDR3 is TGCGCCAGCAGCTTACAGGGGAATAATTCACCCCTCCACTTT. Protein sequence: CASSLQGNNSPLHF.